The entry that follows covers one T cell receptor (beta chain) sequence. Its antigen remains unidentified. MiXCR, applied by TCRdb to the 5' RACE reads, yields one record per CDR3 protein. Among 150,000 to 200,000 distinct CDR3 sequences listed, about 14% were seen once. This sample is drawn from a study of T-cell memory formation after mild COVID-19. Regarding the study as a whole: CD4+ contracting clones were mainly CM and EM; CD8+ ones, EMRA. The study detected some responding clones in pre-infection memory, suggesting cross-reactive memory joined. The second-wave clones peaking on day 37 were not confirmed as SARS-CoV-2-specific.

V lost 11 bases and J 4 bases, leaving 12 bases between the germline ends. In germline, CDR1 is SNHLY, CDR2 FYNNEI. This CDR3 comprises 11 residues. The gene calls are TRBV2 and TRBJ2-7, with D possibly being TRBD1 (6 bases). The clonotype originates from an adult woman who had mild COVID-19 (a few samples of this study predate the infection). Cell type and time point are not known. Sequencing was done on a sample of PBMCs or a T cell subset sorted from them (not recorded which). The CDR3 loop reads CAEAGQYEQYF. The CDR3 DNA reads as TGTGCCGAAGCCGGACAGTACGAGCAGTACTTC.